This T cell receptor beta chain was captured in a study of blood T cell repertoires in COVID-19. Germline V lookup: CDR1 SGHTA, CDR2 FQGNSA. This CDR3 comprises 13 residues. Trimming shortened V by 6 bases and J by 0 bases, and 8 bases separated the two germline ends. Authors' processing steps: Estimates of nucleated cell counts were drawn from the amplification of reference gene primers. TCRdb keeps only in-frame clones here, not all; method: immunoSEQ multiplex PCR. V, J and clone size reflect that table, while D and trimming were determined from the DNA. In the table there are 150,000 or so clones, roughly 80% of which are singletons. What the recovered Cohort 3 donors had was two negative PCRs, clearance, or symptom resolution.

Sequencing was performed on PBMCs or T cells enriched from blood (not recorded which). The clonotype was recovered from a man aged 50 to 59 who had recovered from COVID-19. The chain recombines TRBV7-2 with TRBJ1-2; no reliable D call. CDR3 sequence: CASREVANYGYTF. CDR3 coding DNA: TGTGCCAGCAGAGAGGTAGCTAACTATGGCTACACCTTC.